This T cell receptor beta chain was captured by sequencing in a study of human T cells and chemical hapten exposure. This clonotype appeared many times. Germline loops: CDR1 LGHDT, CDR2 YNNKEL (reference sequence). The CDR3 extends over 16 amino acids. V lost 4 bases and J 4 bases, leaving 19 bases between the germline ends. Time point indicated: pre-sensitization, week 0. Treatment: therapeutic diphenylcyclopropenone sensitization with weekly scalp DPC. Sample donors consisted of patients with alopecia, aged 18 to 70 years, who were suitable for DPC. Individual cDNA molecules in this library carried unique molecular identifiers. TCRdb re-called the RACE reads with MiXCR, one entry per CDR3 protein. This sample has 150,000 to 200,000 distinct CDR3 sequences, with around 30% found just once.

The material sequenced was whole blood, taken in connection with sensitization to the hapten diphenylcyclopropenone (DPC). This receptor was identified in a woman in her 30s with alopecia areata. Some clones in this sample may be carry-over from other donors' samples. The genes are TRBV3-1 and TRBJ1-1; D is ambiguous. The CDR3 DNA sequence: TGTGCCAGCAGCCGGGCCTCATTTTTTGAAGGCACTGAAGCTTTCTTT. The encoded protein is CASSRASFFEGTEAFF.